The subject of this entry is one T cell receptor (beta chain). Its target is unknown. The data originate from a study of beta chain features in type 1 diabetes. Overall study results and limits: The study found moderately but significantly shorter TCRB CDR3s in all four CD4+ subsets of Type 1 diabetes patients. A definitive answer on HLA type influencing TCRB rearrangement was not reached here.

Germline values: CDR1 SQVTM, CDR2 ANQGSEA. The CDR3 extends over 13 amino acids. V lost 7 bases and J lost 0, with 10 bases in between. cDNA synthesis used the whole RNA isolate, giving expressed TCRB sequences. The data were produced by immunoSEQ multiplex PCR, yet TCRdb's version contains in-frame clones alone and is incomplete. The profile covers just over 15,000 clones, with around two thirds appearing a single time and almost 2.5% taken by the ten largest. This receptor was taken from a man younger than 45 with type 1 diabetes. Sequencing used Tregs from blood. The chain joins TRBV29-1 to TRBJ2-1, with D hard to call. The CDR3 DNA is TGCAGCGCCCCCTCGAGCTCCTACAATGAGCAGTTCTTC. Residues: CSAPSSSYNEQFF.